The 10 T cell receptor beta chains below were found in one sample sequenced in a study of CD4+ T cells in melanoma. Libraries were prepared by immunoSEQ multiplex PCR; TCRdb keeps only in-frame clonotypes and omits some of them. The repertoire holds around 15,000 clones, with approximately 76% as singletons. Sequences were obtained from cells from a culture (not recorded whether cultured in vitro). All receptors derive from a human donor with melanoma.

This rearrangement joins TRBV5-4 to TRBJ1-2; D perhaps matches TRBD1 (5 bases). The CDR3 is 12 amino acids. The germline CDR1 and CDR2 sequences are SGHNT and YYREEE (reference sequence). Trimming cost V 4 bases and J 4 bases, with 8 bases left between them. CDR3 loop: CASSAGFYGYTF. The CDR3 DNA reads TGTGCCAGCAGCGCAGGGTTCTATGGCTACACCTTC.

The genes are TRBV6-5 and TRBJ2-3; the D is unclear. This CDR3 contains 12 residues. Trimming removed 8 bases from V and 3 bases from J, with 9 bases in between. Germline V gives CDR1 MNHEY, CDR2 SVGAGI. The CDR3 protein is CASQSTTDTQYF. CDR3 nucleotide sequence: TGTGCCAGCCAGTCGACGACAGATACGCAGTATTTT.

This clone appeared a single time. The V and J genes are TRBV6-5 and TRBJ2-3; a possible D gene is TRBD1 (6 bases). Between the trimmed V and J ends, which lost 4 bases and 7 bases, there was a span of 9 bases. Looked up from germline, CDR1 is MNHEY and CDR2 is SVGAGI. This CDR3 has 12 amino acids. CDR3: CASSSQGHTQYF. The CDR3 nucleotides read TGTGCCAGCAGTTCCCAGGGGCATACGCAGTATTTT.

This clone has just a few counts. The chain has TRBV19 and TRBJ2-3, with 14 bases aligning to TRBD2. The CDR3 runs 19 residues. The germline V gene has CDR1 LNHDA and CDR2 SQIVND (reference sequence). V lost 5 bases to trimming and J lost 0 bases; unmatched junction nucleotides: 10. CDR3 protein: CASSARGTSGGASTDTQYF. The CDR3, as DNA: TGTGCCAGTAGTGCCCGCGGGACTAGCGGGGGAGCTAGCACAGATACGCAGTATTTT. Based on the CDR3 plus reference TRBV19 and TRBJ2-3, the full variable domain is DGGITQSPKYLFRKEGQNVTLSCEQNLNHDAMYWYRQDPGQGLRLIYYSQIVNDFQKGDIAEGYSVSREKKESFPLTVTSAQKNPTAFYLCASSARGTSGGASTDTQYFGPGTRLTVL.

In this sample, this clone turned up once. The chain joins TRBV15 to TRBJ2-1; D is unresolved. CDR3 size: 13 residues. V lost 1 base to trimming and J lost 7 bases, with 8 bases between them. Germline CDR1 is LNHNV and CDR2 is YYDKDF (reference sequence). The CDR3 sequence: CATSRASPNEQFF. CDR3 DNA sequence: TGTGCCACCAGCAGAGCTAGTCCTAATGAGCAGTTCTTC.

The chain combines TRBV7-8 with TRBJ1-4, with D perhaps matching TRBD1 (5 bases). Trimming cost V 5 bases and J 6 bases, with 19 bases left between them. The CDR3 runs to 16 residues. In germline, CDR1 is SGHVS, CDR2 FQNEAQ. The CDR3 region is CASSPVPGRVYEKLFF. In DNA form, the CDR3 reads TGTGCCAGCAGCCCAGTACCGGGCAGGGTTTATGAAAAACTGTTTTTT.

In its sample, this clone was seen once. CDR3 nucleotides: TGTGCCAGCAGCAACAGACCGGCGTACACTGAAGCTTTCTTT. It specifies CASSNRPAYTEAFF. The V and J genes are TRBV11-1 and TRBJ1-1, with unresolved D. Germline lookup yields CDR1 SGHAT and CDR2 FQDESV (reference sequence). V lost 5 bases and J lost 3, with 13 bases in between. There are 14 residues in the CDR3.

The genes are TRBV20-1 and TRBJ2-5, with 9 bases identical to TRBD2. The ends lost 5 bases at V and 10 bases at J; junction bases unmatched: 2. The germline gives CDR1 DFQATT, CDR2 SNEGSKA (reference sequence). There are 10 residues in the CDR3. The CDR3 region is CSAAGGFQYF. In DNA form, the CDR3 reads TGCAGTGCTGCGGGGGGGTTCCAGTACTTC.

This chain connects TRBV7-8 to TRBJ1-1; TRBD1 might be the D (5 bases). There are 15 residues in the CDR3. The germline gives CDR1 SGHVS, CDR2 FQNEAQ. Trimming pared 1 base from V and 1 base from J, leaving 10 bases between. CDR3 in amino acids: CASSLVEGTNTEAFF. The CDR3 DNA sequence: TGTGCCAGCAGCTTAGTGGAGGGGACGAACACTGAAGCTTTCTTT.

The chain joins TRBV19 to TRBJ2-7; weak D call: TRBD2 (6 bases). V shed 8 bases and J shed 7 bases, with 15 bases lying between them. CDR1 LNHDA and CDR2 SQIVND come from the germline V gene (reference sequence). This CDR3 has 12 amino acids. The CDR3 region has the DNA TGTGCCAGTCGGGGACGGACTACGGAGCAGTACTTC. Translating it yields CASRGRTTEQYF.